The rows below give T cell receptor beta chains drawn from one sample of a study of T-cell memory formation after mild COVID-19. Each CDR3 protein is one row after TCRdb ran MiXCR on the 5' RACE reads. Of about 310,000 distinct CDR3 sequences detected, less than 20% appear once; the ten largest clones hold under 25%. Input material: PBMCs or a T cell subset sorted from them (not recorded which). Receptors were obtained from a man aged 18 to 35 who had mild COVID-19 (a few samples of this study predate the infection). Cell type and time point are not known. The CDR3 runs from the conserved cysteine through the conserved F or W. D genes are given only for firm matches. Not every row has a clone size; where given, it reads once, few, many or a size class.

clone size,D gene,J gene,V gene,CDR3 protein,CDR3 DNA
few,TRBD1,TRBJ2-7,TRBV6-4,CASSGYRQGMGEQYF,TGTGCCAGCAGTGGCTACCGACAGGGGATGGGAGAGCAGTACTTC
few,TRBD2,TRBJ2-5,TRBV7-7,CASSLVGSGGQETQYF,TGTGCTAGCAGCTTAGTAGGGAGCGGGGGGCAAGAGACCCAGTACTTC
once,-,TRBJ2-3,TRBV6-5,CASSDSQGGDTQYF,TGTGCCAGCAGTGACTCGCAGGGGGGAGATACGCAGTATTTT
many,TRBD1,TRBJ1-5,TRBV6-2/TRBV6-3,CASTYGGQGSNQPQHF,TGTGCCAGCACCTATGGAGGACAGGGAAGCAATCAGCCCCAGCATTTT
-,-,TRBJ1-1,TRBV20-1,CSARGPGGYTEAFF,TGCAGTGCTAGAGGACCGGGTGGGTACACTGAAGCTTTCTTT
-,-,TRBJ1-1,TRBV20-1,CSAERGRAEAFF,TGCAGTGCCGAGCGGGGGAGGGCTGAAGCTTTCTTT
-,-,TRBJ1-1,TRBV7-2,CASSQPTGYTEAFF,TGTGCCAGCAGCCAACCTACAGGGTACACTGAAGCTTTCTTT
few,-,TRBJ2-6,TRBV14,CASSLRQDAFGANVLTF,TGTGCCAGCAGCCTCAGACAGGACGCCTTTGGGGCCAACGTCCTGACTTTC
few,-,TRBJ1-2,TRBV12-3/TRBV12-4,CASSFQGRNGYTF,TGTGCCAGCAGTTTTCAGGGACGTAATGGCTACACCTTC
once,-,TRBJ1-1,TRBV27,CASSLSIAGNSGEAFF,TGTGCCAGCAGTTTATCGATAGCGGGCAATTCGGGTGAAGCTTTCTTT
few,TRBD1,TRBJ2-6,TRBV6-5,CASSYLTGDSGANVLTF,TGTGCCAGCAGTTACTTGACAGGGGACTCTGGGGCCAACGTCCTGACTTTC
-,TRBD1,TRBJ1-4,TRBV11-2,CASSNRGRQEKLFF,TGTGCCAGCAGCAACAGGGGGCGGCAGGAAAAACTGTTTTTT
-,-,TRBJ1-5,TRBV6-5,CASSSGRGNQPQHF,TGTGCCAGCAGTTCCGGGAGGGGGAATCAGCCCCAGCATTTT
-,TRBD1,TRBJ2-5,TRBV6-5,CASTPTGGQQETQYF,TGTGCCAGCACCCCGACAGGGGGTCAACAAGAGACCCAGTACTTC
few,-,TRBJ2-3,TRBV7-8,CASSLVFGGTEYF,TGTGCCAGCAGCTTAGTTTTTGGCGGAACGGAGTATTTT
-,-,TRBJ1-1,TRBV20-1,CSARDPLGPNTEAFF,TGCAGTGCTAGAGATCCACTGGGGCCGAACACTGAAGCTTTCTTT
many,TRBD1,TRBJ2-7,TRBV9,CASSPRDRVLYEQYF,TGTGCCAGCAGCCCAAGGGACAGGGTACTGTACGAGCAGTACTTC
once,-,TRBJ1-1,TRBV6-5,CASTPFQGGETEAFF,TGTGCCAGCACCCCCTTTCAGGGAGGGGAGACTGAAGCTTTCTTT
-,TRBD1,TRBJ2-2,TRBV6-2/TRBV6-3,CASIPDRGANTGELFF,TGTGCCAGCATTCCTGACAGGGGCGCGAACACCGGGGAGCTGTTTTTT
few,-,TRBJ2-1,TRBV7-8,CASSPQGDSDEQFF,TGTGCCAGCAGCCCGCAGGGGGACTCAGATGAGCAGTTCTTC
-,-,TRBJ1-1,TRBV5-1,CASSLDVGGLNTEAFF,TGCGCCAGCAGCTTGGATGTCGGGGGCCTGAACACTGAAGCTTTCTTT
-,TRBD2,TRBJ2-1,TRBV7-2,CASSSPSGGANEQFF,TGTGCCAGCAGCTCCCCTAGCGGGGGGGCCAATGAGCAGTTCTTC
-,TRBD2,TRBJ2-5,TRBV6-5,CASSYRLAGSETQYF,TGTGCCAGCAGTTACAGACTAGCGGGGTCAGAGACCCAGTACTTC
few,-,TRBJ1-1,TRBV20-1,CSVPKSGFGGTEAFF,TGCAGTGTCCCCAAGTCGGGGTTTGGTGGTACTGAAGCTTTCTTT
few,-,TRBJ1-5,TRBV7-9,CASSFLGNNQPQHF,TGTGCCAGCAGCTTTTTGGGAAACAATCAGCCCCAGCATTTT
many,-,TRBJ2-1,TRBV28,CASRRTTTYNEQFF,TGTGCCAGCAGGAGGACTACCACCTACAATGAGCAGTTCTTC
few,TRBD2,TRBJ2-5,TRBV11-2,CASSLVSGGHSQETQYF,TGTGCCAGCAGCTTAGTTAGCGGGGGCCACTCTCAAGAGACCCAGTACTTC
few,-,TRBJ1-5,TRBV6-5,CASRQGSDQPQHF,TGTGCCAGCAGGCAGGGGTCAGATCAGCCCCAGCATTTT
-,-,TRBJ2-1,TRBV11-3,CASSLDYTGFNEQFF,TGTGCCAGCAGCTTAGACTATACAGGGTTCAATGAGCAGTTCTTC
-,-,TRBJ1-5,TRBV12-3/TRBV12-4,CASSSWGVGNQPQHF,TGTGCCAGCAGTTCGTGGGGTGTAGGCAATCAGCCCCAGCATTTT
-,-,TRBJ2-5,TRBV21-1,CASPQGGQETQYF,TGTGCCAGTCCCCAGGGCGGACAAGAGACCCAGTACTTC
-,TRBD2,TRBJ2-3,TRBV27,CASSPKTHLAGALTDTQYF,TGTGCCAGCAGTCCGAAGACCCACCTAGCGGGGGCTCTCACAGATACGCAGTATTTT
few,TRBD2,TRBJ2-1,TRBV11-2,CASSSRLGGGNEQFF,TGTGCCAGCAGCAGTAGACTAGGCGGGGGTAATGAGCAGTTCTTC
-,-,TRBJ2-3,TRBV10-3,CAIMAGGAADTQYF,TGTGCCATCATGGCCGGGGGCGCGGCAGATACGCAGTATTTT
-,TRBD2,TRBJ2-7,TRBV4-3,CASSQFGGSYEQYF,TGCGCCAGCAGCCAATTCGGGGGGTCCTACGAGCAGTACTTC
many,-,TRBJ2-5,TRBV7-6,CASSLGTNQETQYF,TGTGCCAGCAGCTTAGGTACTAACCAAGAGACCCAGTACTTC
-,-,TRBJ1-2,TRBV12-3/TRBV12-4,CASSLLRGNYGYTF,TGTGCCAGCAGTTTATTACGGGGGAACTATGGCTACACCTTC
-,-,TRBJ2-3,TRBV6-1,CASSDLAWGPDTQYF,TGTGCCAGCAGTGATCTAGCGTGGGGGCCAGATACGCAGTATTTT
-,-,TRBJ1-1,TRBV29-1,CSVAQETLSPFF,TGCAGCGTTGCACAGGAGACGCTTTCGCCTTTCTTT
few,-,TRBJ2-1,TRBV12-3/TRBV12-4,CASSLIAAGEQFF,TGTGCCAGCAGTTTGATTGCGGCGGGTGAGCAGTTCTTC
-,-,TRBJ2-2,TRBV20-1,CSARERQATNTGELFF,TGCAGTGCTAGGGAGCGGCAGGCTACGAACACCGGGGAGCTGTTTTTT
-,-,TRBJ1-1,TRBV4-2,CASSHRPGGHTEAFF,TGTGCCAGCAGCCACCGTCCTGGGGGGCACACTGAAGCTTTCTTT
few,-,TRBJ1-1,TRBV5-1,CASSWAEMNTEAFF,TGCGCCAGCAGCTGGGCAGAAATGAACACTGAAGCTTTCTTT
-,TRBD1,TRBJ1-4,TRBV5-1,CASSFSGGPGEKLFF,TGCGCCAGCAGCTTTTCAGGGGGCCCGGGTGAAAAACTGTTTTTT
few,-,TRBJ2-2,TRBV2,CASRPVSGRELFF,TGTGCCAGCAGGCCAGTTTCTGGCCGGGAGCTGTTTTTT
-,-,TRBJ2-3,TRBV4-3,CASSQVGRASLLPDTQYF,TGCGCCAGCAGCCAAGTAGGCAGGGCTTCTCTCCTTCCAGATACGCAGTATTTT
-,-,TRBJ2-7,TRBV7-2,CASSLEVAAAYEQYF,TGTGCCAGCAGCTTAGAAGTCGCGGCTGCCTACGAGCAGTACTTC
-,-,TRBJ2-1,TRBV4-3,CASSLKEEQFF,TGCGCCAGCAGCCTCAAAGAGGAGCAGTTCTTC
-,-,TRBJ1-1,TRBV15,CATSTRKGTGTEAFF,TGTGCCACCAGCACCCGAAAGGGGACCGGCACTGAAGCTTTCTTT
few,-,TRBJ1-2,TRBV18,CASSPTPDSTYGYTF,TGTGCCAGCTCCCCGACTCCGGACAGCACCTATGGCTACACCTTC
few,-,TRBJ2-7,TRBV5-1,CASSPGSNEQYF,TGCGCCAGCAGCCCGGGGAGTAACGAGCAGTACTTC
-,-,TRBJ1-1,TRBV29-1,CSAWGGMNTEAFF,TGCAGCGCTTGGGGCGGAATGAACACTGAAGCTTTCTTT
few,TRBD2,TRBJ2-2,TRBV7-3,CASSLVGAGGTGELFF,TGTGCCAGCAGCTTAGTAGGAGCGGGGGGCACCGGGGAGCTGTTTTTT
-,TRBD1,TRBJ2-2,TRBV7-9,CASSIPGQGNTGELFF,TGTGCCAGCAGCATTCCGGGACAGGGGAACACCGGGGAGCTGTTTTTT
-,TRBD1,TRBJ1-1,TRBV12-3/TRBV12-4,CASRGTAEKSEAFF,TGTGCCAGCAGAGGGACAGCAGAAAAATCTGAAGCTTTCTTT
-,-,TRBJ2-3,TRBV4-1,CASTQGGYGGRDTQYF,TGCGCCAGCACCCAAGGTGGATACGGAGGGAGAGATACGCAGTATTTT